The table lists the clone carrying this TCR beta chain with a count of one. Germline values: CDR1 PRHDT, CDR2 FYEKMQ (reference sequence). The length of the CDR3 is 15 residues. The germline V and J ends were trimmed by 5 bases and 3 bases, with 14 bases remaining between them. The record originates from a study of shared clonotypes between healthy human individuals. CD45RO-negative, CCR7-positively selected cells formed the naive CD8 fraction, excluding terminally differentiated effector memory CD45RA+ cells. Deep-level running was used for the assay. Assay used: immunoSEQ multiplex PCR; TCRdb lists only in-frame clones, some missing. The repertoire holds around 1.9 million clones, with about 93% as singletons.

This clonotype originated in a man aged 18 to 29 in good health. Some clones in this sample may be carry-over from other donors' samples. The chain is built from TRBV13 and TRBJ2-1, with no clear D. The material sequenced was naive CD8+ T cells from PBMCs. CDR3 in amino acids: CASSPHETYYNEQFF. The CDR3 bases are TGTGCCAGCAGCCCGCACGAGACCTACTACAATGAGCAGTTCTTC.